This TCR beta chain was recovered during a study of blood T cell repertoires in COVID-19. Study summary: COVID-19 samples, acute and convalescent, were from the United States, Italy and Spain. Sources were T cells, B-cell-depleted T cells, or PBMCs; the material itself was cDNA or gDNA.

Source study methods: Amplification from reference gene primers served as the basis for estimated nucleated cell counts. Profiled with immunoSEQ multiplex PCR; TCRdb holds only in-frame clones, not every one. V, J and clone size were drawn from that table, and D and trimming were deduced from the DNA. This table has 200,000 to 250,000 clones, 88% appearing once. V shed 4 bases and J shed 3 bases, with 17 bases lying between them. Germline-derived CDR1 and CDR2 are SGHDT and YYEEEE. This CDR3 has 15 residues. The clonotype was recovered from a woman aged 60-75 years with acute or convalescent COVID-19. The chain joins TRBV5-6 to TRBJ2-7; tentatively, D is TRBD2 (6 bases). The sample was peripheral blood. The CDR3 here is CASSVLARLGYEQYF. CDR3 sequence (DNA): TGTGCCAGCAGCGTACTAGCCCGCCTAGGCTACGAGCAGTACTTC.